The clone carrying this T cell receptor (delta chain) was picked up many times. Its matching antigen is unknown. TCRdb's protein for this DNA is that of a much larger clone and differs from the translation at residue 14, likely a read error; the protein shown is the DNA translation. Bulk repertoires came from Vgamma9/Vdelta2+ or Vdelta2-negative gammadelta T cells flow-sorted from PBMC. Sequencing covered both gamma and delta TCR chains per sample. TCRdb re-called clones from the multiplex PCR reads using CATT. The repertoire consists of over 55,000 delta-chain clones, with over 1.5% occurring once and the leading ten covering about 15%. This CDR3 spans 20 amino acids. Trimming took off 0 bases at V and 1 base at J, with 24 bases between the two ends. Germline CDR1 TSWWSYY, CDR2 QGS. The data originate from a study of γδ T cells in repeated Plasmodium falciparum infection. Study summary: Age- and gender-matched Australian children served as comparison for malaria-exposed Malian children. Each infection was followed by sampling at 21 days, plus baseline and some pre-infection draws.

Study-wide results and limits: Malian donors came from one small rural village, predominantly one ethnic group.

V is TRDV1 and J is TRDJ1, with D possibly being TRDD3 (5 bases). The receptor was isolated from a pool of human donors (malaria-infected and uninfected, not separated). The sequencing sample was made of gamma-delta T cells from blood. CDR3 nucleotide sequence: TGTGCTCTTGGGGAACTAGTTTCATGGAACCCGAGGGGGTGCACCGATAAACTCATCTTT. It is translated as CALGELVSWNPRGCTDKLIF.